In its sample, the clone carrying this T cell receptor beta chain was seen many times. The data originate from a study of T cells after yellow fever vaccination. One entry per CDR3 protein results from TCRdb running MiXCR on the 5' RACE reads. The profile shows about 12,000 distinct CDR3 sequences, under 6% of them singletons. Between the trimmed V and J ends, which lost 4 bases and 6 bases, there was a span of 15 bases. Germline CDR1 is SEHNR and CDR2 is FQNEAQ (reference sequence). The CDR3 is 15 amino acids. The material was PBMCs, either bulk or a sorted T-cell subset (CD4+, CD8+, memory, or dextramer-sorted; not recorded which), obtained on the day of the yellow fever booster vaccination. This chain joins TRBV7-9 and TRBJ2-2; either TRBD1 or TRBD2 may supply D (6 bases each). The TCR comes from a man aged 25-40 years who received the YFV17D yellow fever vaccine. In nucleotides, the CDR3 is TGTGCCAGCAGCTACTTACAGGGACTCGCCGGGGAGCTGTTTTTT. Its translation is CASSYLQGLAGELFF.